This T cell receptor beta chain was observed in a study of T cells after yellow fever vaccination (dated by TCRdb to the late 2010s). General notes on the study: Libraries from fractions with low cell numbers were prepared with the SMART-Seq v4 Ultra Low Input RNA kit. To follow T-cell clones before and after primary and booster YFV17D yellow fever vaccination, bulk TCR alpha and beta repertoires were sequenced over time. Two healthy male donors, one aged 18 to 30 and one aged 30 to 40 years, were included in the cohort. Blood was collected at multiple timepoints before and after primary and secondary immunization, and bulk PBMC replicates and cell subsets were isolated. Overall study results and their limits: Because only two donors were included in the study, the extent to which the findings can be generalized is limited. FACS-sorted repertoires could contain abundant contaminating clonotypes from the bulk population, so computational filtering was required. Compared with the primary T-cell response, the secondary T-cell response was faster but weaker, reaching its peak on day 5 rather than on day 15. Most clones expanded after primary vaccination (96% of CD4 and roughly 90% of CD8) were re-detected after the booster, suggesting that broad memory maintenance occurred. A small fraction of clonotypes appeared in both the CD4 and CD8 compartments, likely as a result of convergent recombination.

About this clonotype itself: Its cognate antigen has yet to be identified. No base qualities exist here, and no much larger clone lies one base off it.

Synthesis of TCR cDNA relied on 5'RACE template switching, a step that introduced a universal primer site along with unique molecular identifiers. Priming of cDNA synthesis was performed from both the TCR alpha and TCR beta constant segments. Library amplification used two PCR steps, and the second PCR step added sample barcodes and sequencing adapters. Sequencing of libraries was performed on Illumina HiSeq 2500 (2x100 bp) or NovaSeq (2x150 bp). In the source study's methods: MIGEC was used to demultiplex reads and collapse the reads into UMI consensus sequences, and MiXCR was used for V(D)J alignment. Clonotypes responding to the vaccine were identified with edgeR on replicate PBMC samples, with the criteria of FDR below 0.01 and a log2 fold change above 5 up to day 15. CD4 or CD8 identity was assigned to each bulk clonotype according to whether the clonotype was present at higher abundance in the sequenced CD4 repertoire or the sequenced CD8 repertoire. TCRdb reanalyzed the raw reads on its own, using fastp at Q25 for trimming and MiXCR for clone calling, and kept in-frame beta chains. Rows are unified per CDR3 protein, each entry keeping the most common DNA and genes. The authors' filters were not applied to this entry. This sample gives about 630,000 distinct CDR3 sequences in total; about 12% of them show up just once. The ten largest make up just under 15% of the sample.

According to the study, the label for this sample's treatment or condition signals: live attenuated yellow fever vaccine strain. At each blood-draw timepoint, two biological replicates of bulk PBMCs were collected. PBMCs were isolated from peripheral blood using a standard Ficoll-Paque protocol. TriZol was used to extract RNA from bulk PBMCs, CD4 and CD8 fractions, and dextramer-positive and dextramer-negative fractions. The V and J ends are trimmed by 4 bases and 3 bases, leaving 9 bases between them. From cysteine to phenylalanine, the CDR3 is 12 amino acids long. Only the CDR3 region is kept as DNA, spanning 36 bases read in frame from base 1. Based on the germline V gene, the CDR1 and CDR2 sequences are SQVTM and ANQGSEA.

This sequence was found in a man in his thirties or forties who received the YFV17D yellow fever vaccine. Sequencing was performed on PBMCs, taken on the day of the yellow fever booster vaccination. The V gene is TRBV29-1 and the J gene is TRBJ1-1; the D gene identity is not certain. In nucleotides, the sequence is TGCAGCGTTGTCCCAGGATACACTGAAGCTTTCTTT. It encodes CSVVPGYTEAFF.